The rows below give T cell receptor beta chains drawn from one sample of a study of technical replicates of blood from a few donors. Profiled with immunoSEQ multiplex PCR; TCRdb holds only in-frame clones, not every one. The table lists 55,000 to 60,000 clones, roughly 95% of them singletons. The sequenced sample was PBMCs. All receptors come from a human donor in good health. Some clones in this sample may be carry-over from other donors' samples. Each CDR3 is given with its conserved first and last residue. D genes are given only for firm matches. Expanded clones are given a class, and other clones once, few, many or no size at all.

CASSPSGTSGRAGQFF TGTGCCAGCAGCCCCTCCGGGACTAGCGGGAGAGCGGGGCAGTTCTTC TRBJ2-1 TRBV7-9 TRBD2 -
CASSPGSGNEQFF TGTGCCAGCAGCCCAGGGTCAGGGAATGAGCAGTTCTTC TRBJ2-1 TRBV7-3 - -
CASSLAGGPGEQFF TGCGCCAGCAGCTTAGCGGGAGGGCCTGGTGAGCAGTTCTTC TRBJ2-1 TRBV5-1 TRBD2 -
CASSLVTGAGNTIYF TGTGCCAGCAGCTTAGTTACAGGGGCTGGAAACACCATATATTTT TRBJ1-3 TRBV7-2 TRBD1 -
CASSSGRSSYEQYF TGTGCCAGCAGTTCAGGGAGGAGCTCCTACGAGCAGTACTTC TRBJ2-7 TRBV7-2 - -
CASSGDRGKSYEQYF TGTGCCAGCAGCGGGGACAGGGGAAAGTCCTACGAGCAGTACTTC TRBJ2-7 TRBV2 TRBD1 -
CASSVGTGGFNFYEQYF TGTGCCAGCAGCGTAGGGACAGGGGGATTTAATTTCTACGAGCAGTACTTC TRBJ2-7 TRBV9 TRBD1 -
CASSQDRGSPLHF TGTGCCAGCAGCCAGGACAGGGGATCACCCCTCCACTTT TRBJ1-6 TRBV4-2 TRBD1 -
CSVTSGGLYEQYF TGCAGCGTTACTAGCGGGGGGCTCTACGAGCAGTACTTC TRBJ2-7 TRBV29-1 TRBD2 -
CASSQGGGDRIYGYTF TGCGCCAGCAGCCAAGGAGGAGGGGACAGAATCTATGGCTACACCTTC TRBJ1-2 TRBV4-1 TRBD1 few
CASRTTGKDSPLHF TGCGCCAGCAGAACGACAGGGAAGGATTCACCCCTCCACTTT TRBJ1-6 TRBV5-1 TRBD1 -
CASSYTLTSGEQYF TGTGCCAGCAGTTACACTTTAACTAGTGGCGAGCAGTACTTC TRBJ2-7 TRBV6-6 - -
CASSQYRGLETQYF TGCGCCAGCAGCCAATACAGGGGGCTGGAGACCCAGTACTTC TRBJ2-5 TRBV4-1 TRBD1 -
CASSQQGYQETQYF TGTGCCAGCAGTCAGCAGGGGTACCAAGAGACCCAGTACTTC TRBJ2-5 TRBV2 - once
CASSLMAGAATDTQYF TGTGCCAGCAGCTTGATGGCAGGGGCTGCCACAGATACGCAGTATTTT TRBJ2-3 TRBV5-6 - -
CASSKVSQGIFGNTEAFF TGTGCCAGCAGCAAAGTTTCGCAGGGTATATTCGGGAACACTGAAGCTTTCTTT TRBJ1-1 TRBV21-1 - -
CASSQDLPGRAFYEQYF TGCGCCAGCAGCCAAGATTTGCCCGGGAGGGCTTTCTACGAGCAGTACTTC TRBJ2-7 TRBV4-3 TRBD2 -
CASSQEGYYEQSDTQYF TGCGCCAGCAGCCAAGAGGGCTATTATGAGCAGTCGGATACGCAGTATTTT TRBJ2-3 TRBV4-3 - -
CATSRDRGHTEAFF TGTGCCACCAGCAGAGACAGGGGGCACACTGAAGCTTTCTTT TRBJ1-1 TRBV15 TRBD1 -
CASSLASSGNTIYF TGTGCCAGCAGCTTGGCAAGCTCTGGAAACACCATATATTTT TRBJ1-3 TRBV7-8 - -
CASSLGTMGTSGTDTQYF TGTGCCAGCAGCTTAGGGACGATGGGGACTAGCGGTACAGATACGCAGTATTTT TRBJ2-3 TRBV7-9 TRBD2 -
CASSTLAGGATDTQYF TGTGCCAGCAGCACACTAGCGGGGGGTGCCACAGATACGCAGTATTTT TRBJ2-3 TRBV7-2 TRBD2 few
CASSVSRWGATF TGTGCCAGCAGCGTCTCAAGGTGGGGCGCCACCTTC TRBJ1-2 TRBV7-2 - few
CASSTPRTGRVTEAFF TGTGCCAGTAGTACTCCAAGGACAGGGCGGGTTACTGAAGCTTTCTTT TRBJ1-1 TRBV19 TRBD1 -
CASSSPGTGGANYGYTF TGCGCCAGCAGCTCGCCCGGGACAGGGGGCGCGAATTATGGCTACACCTTC TRBJ1-2 TRBV5-1 TRBD1 -
CASSQILANNNEQFF TGCGCCAGCAGCCAAATACTAGCGAATAACAATGAGCAGTTCTTC TRBJ2-1 TRBV4-3 TRBD2 -